A selection of T cell receptor beta chains follows, all from one sample in a study of early stage breast cancer tumors. TCRdb's copy holds only in-frame clones and misses some; the assay was immunoSEQ multiplex PCR. This table has approximately 75,000 clones, 80% appearing once. The sequenced material came from blood. These receptors were collected from a person in their 40s with breast cancer. CDR3s include the opening cysteine and the closing phenylalanine or tryptophan. Fields, in order: CDR3 DNA, CDR3 protein, D gene, V gene, J gene, clone size. D genes are given only for firm matches. Not all rows give a size; the values are once, few, many and, for expanded clones, a class.

TGTGCCAGCAGTTACTCGACAGTAGCGAGGGAGACCCAGTACTTC	CASSYSTVARETQYF	NA	TRBV6-5	TRBJ2-5	NA
TGTGCCACCAACAGGGACCAGGGACAAGATACGCAGTATTTT	CATNRDQGQDTQYF	NA	TRBV15	TRBJ2-3	NA
TGTGCCAGCAGCTTATGGATTAAAGACAATGAGCAGTTCTTC	CASSLWIKDNEQFF	NA	TRBV7-9	TRBJ2-1	NA
TGTGCCAGCAGCCAATCTAGGGGGATGAGCAATCAGCCCCAGCATTTT	CASSQSRGMSNQPQHF	NA	TRBV16	TRBJ1-5	NA
TGTGCCAGCAGTTCAGACAGTAACTATGGCTACACCTTC	CASSSDSNYGYTF	NA	TRBV7-8	TRBJ1-2	NA
TGTGCCAGCAAAACTACCGGGACAATTATTTACAATGAGCAGTTCTTC	CASKTTGTIIYNEQFF	NA	TRBV27	TRBJ2-1	NA
TGTGCCAGCAGGGACTTCCGGGACACTGTTTTAGCTAACTATGGCTACACCTTC	CASRDFRDTVLANYGYTF	NA	TRBV28	TRBJ1-2	NA
TGTGCGCTGGGCGGGGGCAGTAGCAATCAGCCCCAGCATTTT	CALGGGSSNQPQHF	NA	TRBV30	TRBJ1-5	NA
TGTGCTAGTGGTTCGGGACAATTTGGTTACAATGAGCAGTTCTTC	CASGSGQFGYNEQFF	NA	TRBV12-5	TRBJ2-1	NA
TGTGCCAGCAGGAAGTTACAGGGGGCGATGATCGGCTACACCTTC	CASRKLQGAMIGYTF	TRBD1	TRBV6-5	TRBJ1-2	NA
TGTGCCAGTAGTCCCCGCCTCGACGAGCCCCAGCATTTT	CASSPRLDEPQHF	NA	TRBV19	TRBJ1-5	NA
TGTGCCAGCAGCTTCAGAGGACAGGGTAGCGTAAAACTGTTTTTT	CASSFRGQGSVKLFF	TRBD1	TRBV5-5	TRBJ1-4	NA
TGTGCCAGCAGTTTATCCCCCAACTACGAGCAGTACTTC	CASSLSPNYEQYF	NA	TRBV28	TRBJ2-7	once
TGTGCCATCAGTAGACTAGCGGGAGATCAAGATACGCAGTATTTT	CAISRLAGDQDTQYF	TRBD2	TRBV10-3	TRBJ2-3	NA
TGCGCCAGCAGCTTGGGCGACAGCGTTACTGGCTACGAGCAGTACTTC	CASSLGDSVTGYEQYF	NA	TRBV5-1	TRBJ2-7	NA
TGTGCTCTATCTGAACAGGCAACCTTCAATGAGCAGTTCTTC	CALSEQATFNEQFF	NA	TRBV12-5	TRBJ2-1	NA
TGTGCCAGCAGCCAAACGACTAGCGTCCAAGAGACCCAGTACTTC	CASSQTTSVQETQYF	TRBD2	TRBV4-2	TRBJ2-5	NA
TGCGCCAGCAGCTTGGTAGCGGGAGGCCCCGGGACGCAGTATTTT	CASSLVAGGPGTQYF	TRBD2	TRBV5-1	TRBJ2-3	NA
TGTGCCAGCAGTTACTCGGGGGGCTCCTACGAGCAGTACTTC	CASSYSGGSYEQYF	NA	TRBV6-5	TRBJ2-7	NA
TGTGCCAGCAGCCGACAGGGGGGTGAGACCCAGTACTTC	CASSRQGGETQYF	TRBD1	TRBV7-3	TRBJ2-5	once
TGTGCCAGCAGCAGGAGAGGGGGACCTGGAAACACCATATATTTT	CASSRRGGPGNTIYF	NA	TRBV5-6	TRBJ1-3	NA
TGTGCCAGTAGTCCGCGGTTTAGCACTGAAGCTTTCTTT	CASSPRFSTEAFF	NA	TRBV19	TRBJ1-1	NA
TGTGCCAGCAGCACCCACCTCTACACTGAAGCTTTCTTT	CASSTHLYTEAFF	NA	TRBV27	TRBJ1-1	NA
TGTGCCAGCAGTTTATCGATCCAGCAGTACAATGAGCAGTTCTTC	CASSLSIQQYNEQFF	NA	TRBV27	TRBJ2-1	few
TGTGCCTGGGGGGGGAAGTTGGGGTATAGCAATCAGCCCCAGCATTTT	CAWGGKLGYSNQPQHF	NA	TRBV30	TRBJ1-5	NA